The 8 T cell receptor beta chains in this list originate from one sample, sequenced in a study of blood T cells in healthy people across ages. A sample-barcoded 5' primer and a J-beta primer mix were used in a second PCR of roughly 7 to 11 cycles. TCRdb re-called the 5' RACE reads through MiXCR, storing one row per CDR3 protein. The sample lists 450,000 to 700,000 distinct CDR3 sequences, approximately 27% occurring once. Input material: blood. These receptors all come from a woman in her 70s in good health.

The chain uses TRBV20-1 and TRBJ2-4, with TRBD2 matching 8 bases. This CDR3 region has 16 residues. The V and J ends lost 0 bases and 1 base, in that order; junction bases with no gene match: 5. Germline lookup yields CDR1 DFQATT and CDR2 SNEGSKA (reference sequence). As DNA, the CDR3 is TGCAGTGCTAGAGATGTCGGGAGGGGGGCCAAAAACATTCAGTACTTC. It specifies CSARDVGRGAKNIQYF.

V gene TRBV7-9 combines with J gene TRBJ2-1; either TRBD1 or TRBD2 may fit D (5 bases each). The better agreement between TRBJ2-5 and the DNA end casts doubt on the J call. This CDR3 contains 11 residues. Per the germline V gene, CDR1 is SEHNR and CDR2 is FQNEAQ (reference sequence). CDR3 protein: CASGRMGAQYF. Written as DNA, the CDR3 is TGTGCCAGCGGCCGTATGGGGGCCCAGTACTTC.

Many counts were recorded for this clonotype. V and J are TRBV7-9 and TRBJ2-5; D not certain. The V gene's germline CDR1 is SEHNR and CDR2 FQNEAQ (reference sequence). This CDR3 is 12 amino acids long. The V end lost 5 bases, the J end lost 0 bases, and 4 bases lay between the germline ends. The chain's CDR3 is CASSQHQETQYF. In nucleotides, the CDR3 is TGTGCCAGCAGCCAACACCAAGAGACCCAGTACTTC. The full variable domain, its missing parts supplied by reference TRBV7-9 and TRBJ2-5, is DTGVSQNPRHKITKRGQNVTFRCDPISEHNRLYWYRQTLGQGPEFLTYFQNEAQLEKSRLLSDRFSAERPKGSFSTLEIQRTEQGDSAMYLCASSQHQETQYFGPGTRLLVL.

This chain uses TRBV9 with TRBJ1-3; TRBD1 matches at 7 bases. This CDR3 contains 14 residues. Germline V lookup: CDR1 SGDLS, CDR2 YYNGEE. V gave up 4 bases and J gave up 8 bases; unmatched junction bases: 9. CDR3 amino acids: CASSPETGRDTIYF. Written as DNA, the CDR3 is TGTGCCAGCAGCCCTGAGACAGGGCGGGACACCATATATTTT.

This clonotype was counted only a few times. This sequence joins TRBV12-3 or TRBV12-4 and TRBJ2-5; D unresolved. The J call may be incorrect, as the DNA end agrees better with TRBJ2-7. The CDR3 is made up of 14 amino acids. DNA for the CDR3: TGTGCCAGCAGCCTAATCCGGGCCCCCTACGAGCAGTACTTC. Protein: CASSLIRAPYEQYF.

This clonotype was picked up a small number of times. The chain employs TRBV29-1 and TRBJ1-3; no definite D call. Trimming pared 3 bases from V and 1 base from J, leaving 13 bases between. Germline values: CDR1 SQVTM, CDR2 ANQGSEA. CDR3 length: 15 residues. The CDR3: CSVEFPHGSGNTIYF. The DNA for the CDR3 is TGCAGCGTTGAGTTCCCCCACGGATCTGGAAACACCATATATTTT.

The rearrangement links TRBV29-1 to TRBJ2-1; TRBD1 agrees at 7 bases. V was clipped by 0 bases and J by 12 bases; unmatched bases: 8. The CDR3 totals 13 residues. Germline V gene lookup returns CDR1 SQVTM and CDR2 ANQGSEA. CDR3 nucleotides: TGCAGCGTTGAAGACCGACAGGGCGGCGGGCAGTTCTTC. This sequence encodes CSVEDRQGGGQFF.

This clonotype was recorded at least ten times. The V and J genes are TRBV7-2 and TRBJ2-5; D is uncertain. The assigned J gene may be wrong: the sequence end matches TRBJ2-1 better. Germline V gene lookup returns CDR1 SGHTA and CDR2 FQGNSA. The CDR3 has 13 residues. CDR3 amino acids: CASSPLSTREQFF. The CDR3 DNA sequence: TGTGCCAGCAGCCCCCTGTCCACCCGTGAGCAGTTCTTC.